These 16 T cell receptor beta chains were all obtained from the same sample, sequenced in a study of shared clonotypes between healthy human individuals. Some clones are missing from TCRdb's copy, which holds only in-frame ones; the method was immunoSEQ multiplex PCR. Seen here are about 2 million clones, 95% observed once, and the top ten hold about 0.13%. The specimen was naive CD4+ T cells sorted from blood. Subset given: CD45RA+ positively selected. The receptors come from a man in his late teens or twenties in good health.

This chain uses TRBV19 with TRBJ1-2, with TRBD1 identical over 7 bases. The CDR3 consists of 14 residues. CDR1 is LNHDA and CDR2 is SQIVND in the germline V gene (reference sequence). Germline trimming cut 4 bases from V and 7 bases from J; bases unmatched to any gene: 9. CDR3 amino acids: CASSKNRGDGGYTF. In nucleotides, the CDR3 is TGTGCCAGTAGTAAGAACAGGGGTGACGGTGGCTACACCTTC.

The chain joins TRBV7-9 to TRBJ1-5; D is unclear. Germline CDR1 and CDR2: SEHNR and FQNEAQ (reference sequence). The CDR3 contains 14 residues. Trimming pared 5 bases from V and 3 bases from J, leaving 11 bases between. The CDR3 DNA reads TGTGCCAGCAGCCTTGACGCTAACAATCAGCCCCAGCATTTT. Protein sequence: CASSLDANNQPQHF.

V and J are TRBV2 and TRBJ2-2; possibly TRBD2 for D (6 bases). V lost 7 bases, J lost 2 bases, and 11 bases lay in between. Per the germline V gene, CDR1 is SNHLY and CDR2 is FYNNEI. CDR3 length equals 14 residues. The CDR3 DNA reads as TGTGCCAGCAATGGACTACCCAACACCGGGGAGCTGTTTTTT. Translation: CASNGLPNTGELFF.

The chain employs TRBV28 and TRBJ1-3; 7 bases are shared with TRBD1. With V trimmed by 2 bases and J by 0 bases, 4 bases remained unmatched. Germline CDR1 and CDR2: MDHEN and SYDVKM. This CDR3 comprises 16 residues. The CDR3 here is CASSLAGDSSGNTIYF. The CDR3 DNA reads TGTGCCAGCAGTTTAGCAGGGGACAGCTCTGGAAACACCATATATTTT.

This rearrangement joins TRBV11-2 to TRBJ2-2; weak D call: TRBD2 (5 bases). V shed 1 base and J shed 6 bases, with 12 bases lying between them. Germline lookup yields CDR1 SGHAT and CDR2 FQNNGV. This CDR3 contains 15 residues. The CDR3 DNA reads TGTGCCAGCAGCTTAGTTCGAGGACTTCCCGGGGAGCTGTTTTTT. This gives the protein CASSLVRGLPGELFF. The variable domain in full, with the rest retrieved from reference TRBV11-2 and TRBJ2-2, is EAGVAQSPRYKIIEKRQSVAFWCNPISGHATLYWYQQILGQGPKLLIQFQNNGVVDDSQLPKDRFSAERLKGVDSTLKIQPAKLEDSAVYLCASSLVRGLPGELFFGEGSRLTVL.

The chain is built from TRBV10-2 and TRBJ2-4; 7 bases align to TRBD1. The CDR3 has 13 amino acids. Germline CDR1 is WSHSY and CDR2 is SAAADI. The ends lost 6 bases at V and 7 bases at J; junction bases unmatched: 6. CDR3 nucleotide sequence: TGCGCCAGCAGCCGACAGGGTTTGAACATTCAGTACTTC. This codes for CASSRQGLNIQYF.

Regarding this clone: The same CDR3 arises from other DNA sequences in this sample as well. This rearrangement joins TRBV7-2 to TRBJ2-3; D is unresolved. CDR1 is SGHTA and CDR2 is FQGNSA in the germline V gene. The CDR3 spans 12 residues. V lost 5 bases and J lost 0, with 3 bases in between. CDR3 nucleotide sequence: TGTGCCAGCAGCCCGAGCACAGATACGCAGTATTTT. Protein product: CASSPSTDTQYF. The complete variable domain, with remaining parts taken from reference TRBV7-2 and TRBJ2-3, reads GAGVSQSPSNKVTEKGKDVELRCDPISGHTALYWYRQSLGQGLEFLIYFQGNSAPDKSGLPSDRFSAERTGGSVSTLTIQRTQQEDSAVYLCASSPSTDTQYFGPGTRLTVL.

This clone was observed many times. The sample holds other DNA sequences that translate to the same CDR3. The chain carries TRBV9 and TRBJ2-3, with D perhaps matching TRBD2 (6 bases). V was cut by 1 base and J by 5 bases, with 8 bases left in between. In germline, CDR1 is SGDLS, CDR2 YYNGEE. This CDR3 region has 13 residues. The CDR3 region is CASSVPAGDTQYF. CDR3 DNA sequence: TGTGCCAGCAGCGTACCAGCGGGAGATACGCAGTATTTT.

A word on this clone: Different DNA sequences within this sample yield the same CDR3. The chain recombines TRBV7-2 with TRBJ2-5; no clear D gene. The V and J ends lost 5 bases and 1 base respectively, with 11 bases between them. The CDR3 runs 14 residues. Germline V gene data show CDR1 as SGHTA and CDR2 as FQGNSA. The CDR3 region is CASSPSLLQETQYF. The CDR3 nucleotides are TGTGCCAGCAGCCCCAGTTTACTCCAAGAGACCCAGTACTTC.

The V and J genes are TRBV15 and TRBJ2-1; D not resolved. Trimming pared 0 bases from V and 4 bases from J, leaving 4 bases between. Germline CDR1 LNHNV, CDR2 YYDKDF (reference sequence). The CDR3 runs to 13 residues. The CDR3 nucleotides are TGTGCCACCAGCAGAGAAGGGTACAATGAGCAGTTCTTC. Protein: CATSREGYNEQFF.

This chain joins TRBV10-3 and TRBJ1-1; D call uncertain. The CDR3 contains 14 residues. Deletions cut 0 bases from V and 1 base from J, with 6 bases between. Per the germline V gene, CDR1 is ENHRY and CDR2 is SYGVKD. The chain's CDR3 is CAISESIGNTEAFF. The CDR3 region has the DNA TGTGCCATCAGTGAGTCCATAGGGAACACTGAAGCTTTCTTT.

CDR3 DNA sequence: TGCGCCAGCGTGGGACTAGCGGGAGGAATAGGAGAGACCCAGTACTTC. As protein: CASVGLAGGIGETQYF. The chain carries TRBV5-1 and TRBJ2-5, with TRBD2 identical over 15 bases. V was pared by 7 bases and J by 4 bases, with 8 bases of the junction left unmatched. Germline CDR1 is SGHRS and CDR2 is YFSETQ. The CDR3 totals 16 residues.

J is TRBJ2-4 and V is TRBV5-4, with 9 bases aligning to TRBD2. The CDR3 loop spans 15 amino acids. CDR1 is SGHNT, CDR2 YYREEE, per germline (reference sequence). Losses at the gene ends were 0 bases for V and 7 bases for J; bases not matched to a gene: 5. In DNA, the CDR3 is TGTGCCAGCAGCTTGGTAGCGGGGGCGGAGAACATTCAGTACTTC. Translated: CASSLVAGAENIQYF.

Concerning this clone itself: A single base separates this from a much larger clone, so it may be a read error. The chain has TRBV15 and TRBJ1-4; D gene uncertain. With 1 base removed from V and 7 bases from J, the gap between germline ends came to 7 bases. Germline values: CDR1 LNHNV, CDR2 YYDKDF (reference sequence). The CDR3 consists of 13 residues. The CDR3 DNA reads as TGTGCCACCAGCAGAGGATTTAGTGAAAAACTGTTTTTT. Amino acid sequence: CATSRGFSEKLFF.

In the case of this clone: A read error may be the cause here, since a much bigger clone is one base away. The rearrangement uses TRBV5-6 and TRBJ1-1; D unresolved. V gave up 2 bases and J gave up 1 base, with 3 bases separating them. The CDR3 contains 12 residues. In germline, CDR1 is SGHDT, CDR2 YYEEEE. The CDR3 sequence is CASSFGNTEAFF. CDR3 nucleotide sequence: TGTGCCAGCAGCTTCGGGAACACTGAAGCTTTCTTT.

This clone was seen just once. The chain couples TRBV6-5 to TRBJ1-4; unclear D gene. Trimming took off 6 bases at V and 8 bases at J, with 16 bases between the two ends. CDR3 length: 14 residues. Germline-derived CDR1 and CDR2 are MNHEY and SVGAGI. The CDR3 region is CASSQLGGPEKLFF. The CDR3 DNA is TGTGCCAGCAGCCAACTCGGTGGACCCGAAAAACTGTTTTTT.